What follows are 32 T cell receptor beta chains derived from one specimen sequenced in a study of cytomegalovirus exposure and HLA in healthy donors (dated by TCRdb to the late 2010s). Libraries came from the immunoSEQ multiplex PCR assay. For the multiplex PCR, a mixture combining 60 forward primers for TCR Vbeta segments and 13 reverse primers for TCR Jbeta segments was used. The immuneACCESS repertoire file appears here via TCRdb, limited to in-frame rearrangements. These files lack a portion of the clones; in checked studies, under half of the deficit traces to unresolved V genes, and the cause of the others is not known. This sample comprises some 180,000 clones, about three quarters of them detected only once. Over 1.1% of the sample goes to the ten largest clones. Source material: PBMCs. All receptors come from a man younger than 35 in good health and CMV-seronegative.

The chain combines TRBV6-1 with TRBJ1-5; 12 positions agree with TRBD1. The germline gives CDR1 MNHNS, CDR2 SASEGT. The CDR3 is 14 amino acids. Trimming removed 6 bases from V and 5 bases from J; junction bases left unmatched: 2. CDR3 region: CASRGTGGDQPQHF. CDR3 coding DNA: TGTGCCAGCAGAGGGACAGGGGGCGATCAGCCCCAGCATTTT.

This clone was observed a single time. The chain carries TRBV4-2 and TRBJ1-2; TRBD1 matches at 8 bases. Germline-derived CDR1 and CDR2 are LGHNA and YNFKEQ. The CDR3 covers 13 residues. V trimming: 3 bases; J trimming: 4 bases; junction bases outside the gene matches: 1. The CDR3 nucleotides read TGTGCCAGCAGCCAGGGACAGGTCTATGGCTACACCTTC. This encodes CASSQGQVYGYTF.

This clone appeared a few times. The V call is TRBV7-9, the J call TRBJ1-6, with a possible D match to TRBD1 (6 bases). V dropped 3 bases and J dropped 0 bases, with 15 bases sitting between them. Germline CDR1 SEHNR, CDR2 FQNEAQ (reference sequence). The CDR3 is made up of 18 amino acids. The CDR3 sequence: CASSFRDIPSSYNSPLHF. The CDR3 DNA reads TGTGCCAGCAGCTTCCGGGACATCCCGAGCTCCTATAATTCACCCCTCCACTTT. The full variable domain, its missing parts supplied by reference TRBV7-9 and TRBJ1-6, is DTGVSQNPRHKITKRGQNVTFRCDPISEHNRLYWYRQTLGQGPEFLTYFQNEAQLEKSRLLSDRFSAERPKGSFSTLEIQRTEQGDSAMYLCASSFRDIPSSYNSPLHFGNGTRLTVT.

This chain uses TRBV7-8 with TRBJ2-1; TRBD2 aligns across 10 bases. Unmatched junction bases numbered 10, after V lost 5 bases and J lost 3 bases. Germline V gives CDR1 SGHVS, CDR2 FQNEAQ. This CDR3 region has 17 residues. CDR3 DNA: TGTGCCAGCAGCCCAAGGCTAGCGGGAGCTAACTACAATGAGCAGTTCTTC. Its translation: CASSPRLAGANYNEQFF.

The chain joins TRBV5-1 to TRBJ1-3; D gene unclear. The CDR3 length is 14 residues. Trimming stripped 7 bases from V and 0 bases from J, with 11 bases between. Per the germline V gene, CDR1 is SGHRS and CDR2 is YFSETQ. The CDR3 coding sequence is TGCGCCAGCCGAGGCGCAGCCTCTGGAAACACCATATATTTT. Its protein product is CASRGAASGNTIYF.

This clone occurred a few times. For the CDR3, the DNA is TGTGCCAGCAGCCCAACAAATGCGGGGACCCAGTACTTC. Protein product: CASSPTNAGTQYF. The chain couples TRBV7-3 to TRBJ2-5; TRBD2 is a possible D gene (5 bases). V dropped 5 bases and J dropped 7 bases, with 14 bases sitting between them. Germline CDR1 is SGHTA and CDR2 is FQGTGA. The CDR3 spans 13 residues.

The rearrangement joins TRBV7-9 to TRBJ2-2; 12 nucleotides match TRBD2. Germline V gene sequence: CDR1 SEHNR, CDR2 FQNEAQ (reference sequence). V lost 5 bases to trimming and J lost 3 bases; unmatched junction nucleotides: 4. The CDR3 extends over 16 amino acids. The CDR3 sequence is CASSLGLAGHTGELFF. For the CDR3, the DNA is TGTGCCAGCAGCCTTGGACTAGCGGGGCACACCGGGGAGCTGTTTTTT.

This clone was counted between two and nine times. In DNA form, the CDR3 reads TGTGCCAGCAGCCAAGCATTAGTGAGCGGCGAGCAGTACTTC. Protein product: CASSQALVSGEQYF. The genes are TRBV14 and TRBJ2-7, with D possibly being TRBD2 (5 bases). Trimming left V 1 base short and J 6 bases short, with 13 bases between. The germline V gene has CDR1 SGHDN and CDR2 FVKESK. The CDR3 is 14 amino acids. Looking up the rest from reference TRBV14 and TRBJ2-7 gives the full variable domain: EAGVTQFPSHSVIEKGQTVTLRCDPISGHDNLYWYRRVMGKEIKFLLHFVKESKQDESGMPNNRFLAERTGGTYSTLKVQPAELEDSGVYFCASSQALVSGEQYFGPGTRLTVT.

The chain recombines TRBV6-1 with TRBJ1-5, with D unclear. Trimming took 6 bases from V and 1 from J, leaving 7 bases between them. CDR3 length equals 13 residues. Per the germline V gene, CDR1 is MNHNS and CDR2 is SASEGT. CDR3 amino acids: CASRLQSNQPQHF. CDR3 coding DNA: TGTGCCAGCAGACTACAAAGCAATCAGCCCCAGCATTTT.

The gene calls are TRBV25-1 and TRBJ1-2, with a tentative D call TRBD1 (5 bases). CDR3 length equals 15 residues. Trimming pared 3 bases from V and 4 bases from J, leaving 15 bases between. Germline values: CDR1 MGHDK, CDR2 SYGVNS. CDR3 region: CASSDFGREGYGYTF. The CDR3 bases are TGTGCCAGCAGTGATTTCGGCAGGGAGGGCTATGGCTACACCTTC.

This clone has just a few counts. Other DNA sequences of this sample code for an identical CDR3. The chain is built from TRBV9 and TRBJ2-1, with TRBD1 matching over 8 bases. This CDR3 is 15 amino acids long. The V gene end was trimmed by 7 bases and the J gene end by 6 bases; junction bases not matched to a gene: 12. Per germline, CDR1 SGDLS and CDR2 YYNGEE. This chain's CDR3 is CASSHRTGLSNEQFF. CDR3 coding DNA: TGTGCCAGCTCTCACAGGACAGGGCTGAGCAATGAGCAGTTCTTC.

V usage is TRBV9 and J usage is TRBJ2-7; 14 bases align to TRBD2. The CDR3 runs to 16 residues. CDR1 SGDLS and CDR2 YYNGEE come from the germline V gene. After removal of 0 bases from V and 6 bases from J, the junction contained 5 bases not matched to a gene. Here the CDR3 reads CASSVAGTSGRSEQYF. The CDR3, as DNA: TGTGCCAGCAGCGTAGCTGGGACTAGCGGGAGAAGCGAGCAGTACTTC.

V and J are TRBV6-6 and TRBJ2-2; a possible D gene is TRBD2 (5 bases). The CDR3 loop spans 14 amino acids. V was cut by 2 bases and J by 7 bases, with 11 bases left in between. CDR1 is MNHNY and CDR2 is SVGAGI in the germline V gene (reference sequence). The CDR3 nucleotides read TGTGCCAGCAGTTACATCGGGAAGGACGGGGAGCTGTTTTTT. This codes for CASSYIGKDGELFF.

This sequence joins TRBV4-3 and TRBJ2-7; D possibly corresponds to TRBD2 (6 bases). Germline V gene sequence: CDR1 LGHNA, CDR2 YSLEER. The CDR3 is 15 residues long. Trimming pared 0 bases from V and 7 bases from J, leaving 16 bases between. CDR3 residues: CASSQEVGLGGEQYF. CDR3 nucleotides: TGCGCCAGCAGCCAAGAGGTGGGGTTGGGGGGAGAGCAGTACTTC.

The chain carries TRBV5-4 and TRBJ1-1; D is perhaps TRBD1 (6 bases). This CDR3 contains 14 residues. The V and J ends lost 4 bases and 5 bases respectively, with 15 bases between them. CDR1 and CDR2 (germline): SGHNT, YYREEE (reference sequence). The CDR3 loop is CASSTITGITEAFF. CDR3 sequence (DNA): TGTGCCAGCAGCACAATTACAGGGATAACTGAAGCTTTCTTT.

The chain joins TRBV2 to TRBJ1-3, with TRBD1 matching 7 bases. This CDR3 has 14 amino acids. Germline-derived CDR1 and CDR2 are SNHLY and FYNNEI. Trimming at V came to 2 bases and at J to 4 bases, leaving 2 bases not matched to a gene. CDR3 sequence reads: CASSERGGGNTIYF. The CDR3 region has the DNA TGTGCCAGCAGTGAACGAGGGGGCGGAAACACCATATATTTT.

This clone was counted a single time. V is TRBV5-8 and J is TRBJ2-7; D unresolved. The CDR3 is 12 residues long. CDR1 and CDR2 from the germline V gene are SGHTS and YDEGEE. Trimming shortened V by 4 bases and J by 2 bases, and 7 bases separated the two germline ends. CDR3 region: CASSPSPYEQYF. In DNA, the CDR3 is TGTGCCAGCAGCCCCTCTCCCTACGAGCAGTACTTC.

This clone was seen a handful of times. The rearrangement links TRBV6-6 to TRBJ2-3, with TRBD2 matching 7 bases. From germline, CDR1 is MNHNY and CDR2 SVGAGI (reference sequence). Trimming removed 5 bases from V and 10 bases from J; junction bases left unmatched: 6. This CDR3 spans 12 amino acids. CDR3 nucleotide sequence: TGTGCCAGCAGTGCTGGACTAGGTCCGCAGTATTTT. Translating it yields CASSAGLGPQYF.

The chain carries TRBV18 and TRBJ2-7, with a weak D call TRBD1 (6 bases). The V gene lost 0 bases and the J gene lost 10 bases, with 13 bases spanning the gap. The CDR3 consists of 13 residues. The V gene's germline CDR1 is KGHSH and CDR2 LQKENI. The CDR3 here is CASSPPQGAPQYF. CDR3 DNA sequence: TGTGCCAGCTCACCACCACAGGGTGCCCCTCAGTACTTC.

As for this clone: The junction differs from germline at one of its ends, possibly a read error. The chain combines TRBV7-7 with TRBJ2-5; D is perhaps TRBD2 (5 bases). The CDR3 loop spans 13 amino acids. CDR1 and CDR2 from the germline V gene are SSHAT and FNYEAQ (reference sequence). The CDR3 region has the DNA TGTGCTAGCAGCGGTGGGCCCCTAGAGACCCAGTACTTC. Translating gives CASSGGPLETQYF.

The DNA for the CDR3 is TGTGCCAGCGCGACTAGCGGGCGCACAGATACGCAGTATTTT. It is translated as CASATSGRTDTQYF. The chain combines TRBV11-2 with TRBJ2-3; 10 bases map to TRBD2. Germline assignment: CDR1 SGHAT and CDR2 FQNNGV. The J segment lost 1 base and the V segment lost 8 bases, leaving 3 bases of the junction unmatched. The CDR3 has 14 residues.

Here the CDR3 DNA reads TGTGCCAGTAGTAAAACAGGGGTTAGCAATCAGCCCCAGCATTTT. It encodes CASSKTGVSNQPQHF. The genes are TRBV19 and TRBJ1-5, with 7 bases matching TRBD1. Trimming removed 4 bases from V and 0 bases from J; junction bases left unmatched: 3. CDR3 length: 15 residues. From germline, CDR1 is LNHDA and CDR2 SQIVND (reference sequence).

The J gene is TRBJ2-1, the V gene TRBV11-3; a possible D gene is TRBD1 (5 bases). Trimming took off 6 bases at V and 2 bases at J, with 11 bases between the two ends. Germline assignment: CDR1 SGHNT and CDR2 YENEEA. The CDR3 has 14 residues. CDR3 bases: TGTGCCAGCAGTCCACAGGTCCCCTACAATGAGCAGTTCTTC. Residues: CASSPQVPYNEQFF.

There are a few counts of this clone. The chain joins TRBV18 to TRBJ2-2; the match to TRBD2 covers 10 bases. The CDR3 has 15 amino acids. With 4 bases clipped from V and 5 bases from J, the junction kept 4 bases outside the gene matches. Germline values: CDR1 KGHSH, CDR2 LQKENI. The DNA for the CDR3 is TGTGCCAGCTCACTCCTAGCGGGAGAAACCGGGGAGCTGTTTTTT. Its protein is CASSLLAGETGELFF.

This clone was picked up a small number of times. V and J are TRBV30 and TRBJ1-1, with D possibly matching TRBD1 (6 bases). From germline, CDR1 is GTSNPN and CDR2 SVGIG (reference sequence). This CDR3 comprises 13 residues. The germline V and J ends were trimmed by 4 bases and 1 base, with 10 bases remaining between them. The CDR3 loop is CAWKGGQNTEAFF. CDR3 DNA: TGTGCCTGGAAAGGGGGACAGAACACTGAAGCTTTCTTT.

The CDR3 spells CASSGQGLAADEQFF. CDR3 nucleotide sequence: TGTGCCAGCAGTGGGCAGGGACTAGCGGCCGATGAGCAGTTCTTC. The chain combines TRBV2 with TRBJ2-1, with 11 bases fitting TRBD2. The V gene's germline CDR1 is SNHLY and CDR2 FYNNEI. CDR3 length equals 15 residues. The trim removed 4 bases at V and 8 bases at J, leaving 7 bases unmatched.

In this sample, this clone turned up a few times. The V and J genes are TRBV7-9 and TRBJ1-1; 9 bases map to TRBD1. Germline V gives CDR1 SEHNR, CDR2 FQNEAQ (reference sequence). The CDR3 loop spans 13 amino acids. J was trimmed by 4 bases and V by 5 bases; bases with no gene match: 2. CDR3 protein: CASSQTGGTEAFF. CDR3 DNA: TGTGCCAGCAGCCAGACAGGGGGCACTGAAGCTTTCTTT.

This chain links TRBV11-3 with TRBJ2-1, with a weak D call TRBD2 (6 bases). Trimming shortened V by 3 bases and J by 12 bases, and 12 bases separated the two germline ends. CDR1 is SGHNT, CDR2 YENEEA, per germline. The CDR3 totals 12 residues. This chain's CDR3 is CASSLEGNGQFF. DNA for the CDR3: TGTGCCAGCAGCTTGGAGGGGAACGGGCAGTTCTTC.

This chain uses TRBV25-1 with TRBJ2-5; the D gene is possibly TRBD2 (7 bases). This CDR3 comprises 15 residues. With 3 bases removed from V and 1 base from J, the gap between germline ends came to 12 bases. Germline CDR1 MGHDK, CDR2 SYGVNS. CDR3: CASSEGGRSQETQYF. CDR3 nucleotide sequence: TGTGCCAGCAGTGAGGGGGGGCGCAGCCAAGAGACCCAGTACTTC.

This rearrangement joins TRBV6-5 to TRBJ2-7; D gene uncertain. The CDR3 has 12 residues. Germline values: CDR1 MNHEY, CDR2 SVGAGI. V lost 9 bases, J lost 0 bases, and 9 bases lay in between. As DNA, the CDR3 is TGTGCCAGTCGAGGTACCTCCTACGAGCAGTACTTC. Encoded protein: CASRGTSYEQYF.

The V gene is TRBV11-3, the J gene TRBJ2-5; a possible D gene is TRBD2 (6 bases). Between the trimmed V and J ends, which lost 6 bases and 2 bases, there was a span of 10 bases. Germline V lookup: CDR1 SGHNT, CDR2 YENEEA. The CDR3 contains 13 residues. As DNA, the CDR3 is TGTGCCAGCAGGCGGGGTCAGCAAGAGACCCAGTACTTC. This translates into CASRRGQQETQYF.

V gene TRBV9 combines with J gene TRBJ2-3; D might be TRBD2 (5 bases). The CDR3 is 15 residues long. Trimming stripped 3 bases from V and 1 base from J, with 12 bases between. Per germline, CDR1 SGDLS and CDR2 YYNGEE. The CDR3 region has the DNA TGTGCCAGCAGCGCCGGGGTGGATGGCACAGATACGCAGTATTTT. Its protein is CASSAGVDGTDTQYF.